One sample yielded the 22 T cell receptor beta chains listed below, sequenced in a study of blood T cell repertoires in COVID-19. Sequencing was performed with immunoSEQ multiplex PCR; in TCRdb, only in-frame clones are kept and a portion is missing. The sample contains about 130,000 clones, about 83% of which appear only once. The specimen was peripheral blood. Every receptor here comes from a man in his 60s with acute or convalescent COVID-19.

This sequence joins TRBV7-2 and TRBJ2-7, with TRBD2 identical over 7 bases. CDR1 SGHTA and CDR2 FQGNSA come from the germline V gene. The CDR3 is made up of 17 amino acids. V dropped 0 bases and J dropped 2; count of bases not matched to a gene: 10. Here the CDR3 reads CASSLARIAGLTYEQYF. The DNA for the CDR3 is TGTGCCAGCAGCTTAGCGCGGATAGCGGGCCTAACCTACGAGCAGTACTTC.

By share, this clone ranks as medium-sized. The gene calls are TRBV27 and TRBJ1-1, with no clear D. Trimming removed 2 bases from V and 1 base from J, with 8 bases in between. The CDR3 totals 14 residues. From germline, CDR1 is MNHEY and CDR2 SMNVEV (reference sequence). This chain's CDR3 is CASSLGSSNTEAFF. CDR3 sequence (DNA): TGTGCCAGCAGTTTAGGCAGTTCGAACACTGAAGCTTTCTTT.

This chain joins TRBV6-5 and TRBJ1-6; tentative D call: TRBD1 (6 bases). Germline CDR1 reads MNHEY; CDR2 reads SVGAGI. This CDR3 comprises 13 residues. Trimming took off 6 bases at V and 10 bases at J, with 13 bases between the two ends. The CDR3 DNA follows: TGTGCCAGCAGAAACAGGGTTGACTCACCCCTCCACTTT. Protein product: CASRNRVDSPLHF.

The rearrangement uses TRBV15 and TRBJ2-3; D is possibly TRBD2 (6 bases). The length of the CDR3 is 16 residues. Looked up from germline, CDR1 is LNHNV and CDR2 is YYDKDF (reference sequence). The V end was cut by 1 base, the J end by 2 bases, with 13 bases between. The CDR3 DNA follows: TGTGCCACCAGCAGAGGATTGGCGGGATCCACAGATACGCAGTATTTT. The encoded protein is CATSRGLAGSTDTQYF.

CDR3: CAWSVGIGGVYTEAFF. CDR3 sequence (DNA): TGTGCCTGGAGTGTAGGTATAGGCGGCGTTTACACTGAAGCTTTCTTT. The rearrangement uses TRBV30 and TRBJ1-1; D is ambiguous. This CDR3 is built from 16 residues. The V end lost 0 bases, the J end lost 3 bases, and 17 bases lay between the germline ends. The germline gives CDR1 GTSNPN, CDR2 SVGIG (reference sequence).

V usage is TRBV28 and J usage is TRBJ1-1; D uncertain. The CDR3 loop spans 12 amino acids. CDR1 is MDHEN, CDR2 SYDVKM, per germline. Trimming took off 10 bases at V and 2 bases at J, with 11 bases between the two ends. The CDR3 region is CAIRTGNTEAFF. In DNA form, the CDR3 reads TGTGCCATCCGGACGGGAAACACTGAAGCTTTCTTT. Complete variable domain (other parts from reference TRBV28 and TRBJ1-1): DVKVTQSSRYLVKRTGEKVFLECVQDMDHENMFWYRQDPGLGLRLIYFSYDVKMKEKGDIPEGYSVSREKKERFSLILESASTNQTSMYLCAIRTGNTEAFFGQGTRLTVV.

The CDR3 sequence: CASSVGTGGGYEQYF. CDR3 DNA sequence: TGTGCCAGCAGTGTTGGGACAGGGGGCGGCTACGAGCAGTACTTC. The chain joins TRBV2 to TRBJ2-7, with TRBD1 matching over 12 bases. The CDR3 loop spans 15 amino acids. V was pared by 4 bases and J by 3 bases, with 4 bases of the junction left unmatched. Germline V lookup: CDR1 SNHLY, CDR2 FYNNEI.

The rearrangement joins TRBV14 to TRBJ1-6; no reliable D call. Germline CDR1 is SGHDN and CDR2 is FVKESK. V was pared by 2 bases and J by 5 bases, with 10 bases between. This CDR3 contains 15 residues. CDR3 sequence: CASSQLAQHNSPLHF. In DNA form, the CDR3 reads TGTGCCAGCAGCCAATTGGCACAGCATAATTCACCCCTCCACTTT.

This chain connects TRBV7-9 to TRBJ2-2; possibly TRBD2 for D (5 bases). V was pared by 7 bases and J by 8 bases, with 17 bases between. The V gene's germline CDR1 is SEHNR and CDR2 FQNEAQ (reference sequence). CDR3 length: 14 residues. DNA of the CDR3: TGTGCCAGCATTCCGGTGGAGGTAAAGGGGGAGCTGTTTTTT. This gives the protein CASIPVEVKGELFF. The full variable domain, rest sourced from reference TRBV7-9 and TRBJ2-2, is DTGVSQNPRHKITKRGQNVTFRCDPISEHNRLYWYRQTLGQGPEFLTYFQNEAQLEKSRLLSDRFSAERPKGSFSTLEIQRTEQGDSAMYLCASIPVEVKGELFFGEGSRLTVL.

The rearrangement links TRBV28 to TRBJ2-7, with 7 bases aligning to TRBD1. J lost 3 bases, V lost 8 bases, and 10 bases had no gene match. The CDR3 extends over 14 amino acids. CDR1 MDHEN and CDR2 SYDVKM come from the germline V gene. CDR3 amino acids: CASLSPGQYYEQYF. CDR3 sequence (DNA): TGTGCCAGCCTCAGCCCGGGACAGTACTACGAGCAGTACTTC.

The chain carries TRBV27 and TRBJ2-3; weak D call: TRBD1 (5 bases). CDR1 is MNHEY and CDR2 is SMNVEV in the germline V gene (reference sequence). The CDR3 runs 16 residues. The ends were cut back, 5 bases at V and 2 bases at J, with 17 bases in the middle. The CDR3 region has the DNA TGTGCCAGCAGTCCCCGGCCACGACAGCCCACAGATACGCAGTATTTT. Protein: CASSPRPRQPTDTQYF.

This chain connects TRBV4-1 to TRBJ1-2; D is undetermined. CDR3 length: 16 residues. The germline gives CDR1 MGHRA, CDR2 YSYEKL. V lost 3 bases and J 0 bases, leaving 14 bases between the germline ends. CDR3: CASSQRSQVSNYGYTF. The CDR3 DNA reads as TGCGCCAGCAGCCAGCGCTCTCAGGTATCTAACTATGGCTACACCTTC.

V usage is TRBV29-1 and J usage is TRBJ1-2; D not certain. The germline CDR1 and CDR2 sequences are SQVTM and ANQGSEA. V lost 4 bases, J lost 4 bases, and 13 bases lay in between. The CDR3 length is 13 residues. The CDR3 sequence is CSVGTVALYGYTF. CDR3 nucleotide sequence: TGCAGCGTTGGGACTGTCGCGCTCTATGGCTACACCTTC. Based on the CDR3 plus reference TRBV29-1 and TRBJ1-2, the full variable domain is SAVISQKPSRDICQRGTSLTIQCQVDSQVTMMFWYRQQPGQSLTLIATANQGSEATYESGFVIDKFPISRPNLTFSTLTVSNMSPEDSSIYLCSVGTVALYGYTFGSGTRLTVV.

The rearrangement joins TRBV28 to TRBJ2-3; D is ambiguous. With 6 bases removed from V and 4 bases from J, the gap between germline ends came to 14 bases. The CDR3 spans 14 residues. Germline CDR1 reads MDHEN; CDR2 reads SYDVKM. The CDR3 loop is CASRAERRADTQYF. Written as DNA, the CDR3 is TGTGCCAGCAGGGCGGAACGACGGGCAGATACGCAGTATTTT.

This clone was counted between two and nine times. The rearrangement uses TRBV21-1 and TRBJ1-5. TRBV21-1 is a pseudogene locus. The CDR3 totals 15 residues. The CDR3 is CASSKAEQSNQPQHF. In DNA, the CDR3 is TGTGCCAGCAGCAAAGCGGAGCAGAGCAATCAGCCCCAGCATTTT.

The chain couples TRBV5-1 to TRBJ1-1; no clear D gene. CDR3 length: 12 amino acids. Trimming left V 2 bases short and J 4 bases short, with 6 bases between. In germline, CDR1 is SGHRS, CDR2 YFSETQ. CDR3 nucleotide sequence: TGCGCCAGCAGCTTTTCTCCCACTGAAGCTTTCTTT. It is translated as CASSFSPTEAFF.

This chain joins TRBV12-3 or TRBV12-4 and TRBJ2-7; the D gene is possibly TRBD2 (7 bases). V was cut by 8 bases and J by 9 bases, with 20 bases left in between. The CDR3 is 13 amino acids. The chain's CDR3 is CASRPVGGPGQYF. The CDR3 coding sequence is TGTGCCAGCCGCCCCGTGGGGGGGCCCGGGCAGTACTTC.

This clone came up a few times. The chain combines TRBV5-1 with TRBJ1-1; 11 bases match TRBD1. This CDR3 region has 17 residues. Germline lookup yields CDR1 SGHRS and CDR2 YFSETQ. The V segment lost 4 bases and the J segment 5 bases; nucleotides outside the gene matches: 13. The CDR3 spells CASSPLGTGGSWTEAFF. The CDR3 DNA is TGCGCCAGCAGCCCCTTGGGGACAGGGGGATCGTGGACTGAAGCTTTCTTT.

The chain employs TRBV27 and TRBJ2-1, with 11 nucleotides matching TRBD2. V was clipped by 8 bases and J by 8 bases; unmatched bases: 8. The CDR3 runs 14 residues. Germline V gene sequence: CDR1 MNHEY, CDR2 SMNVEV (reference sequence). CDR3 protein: CASGTSGSIDEQFF. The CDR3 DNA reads TGTGCCAGCGGTACTAGCGGGAGTATAGATGAGCAGTTCTTC.

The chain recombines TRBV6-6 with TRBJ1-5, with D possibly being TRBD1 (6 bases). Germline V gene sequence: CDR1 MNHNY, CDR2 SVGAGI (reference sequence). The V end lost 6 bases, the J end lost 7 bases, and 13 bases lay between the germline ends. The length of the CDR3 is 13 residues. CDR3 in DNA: TGTGCCAGCAGCCCGGGGGGGCGGCAGCCCCAGCATTTT. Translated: CASSPGGRQPQHF.

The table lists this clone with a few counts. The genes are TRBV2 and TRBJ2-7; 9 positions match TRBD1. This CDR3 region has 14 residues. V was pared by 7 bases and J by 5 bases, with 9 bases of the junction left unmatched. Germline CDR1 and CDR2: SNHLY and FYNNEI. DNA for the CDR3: TGTGCCAGCATCCAACAGGGGGCGCGGAACGAGCAGTACTTC. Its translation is CASIQQGARNEQYF.

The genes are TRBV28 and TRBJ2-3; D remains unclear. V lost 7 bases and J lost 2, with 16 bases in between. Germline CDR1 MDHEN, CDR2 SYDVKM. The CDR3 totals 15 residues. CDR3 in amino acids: CASTTPKSYTDTQYF. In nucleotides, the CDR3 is TGTGCCAGCACCACCCCTAAGTCATACACAGATACGCAGTATTTT. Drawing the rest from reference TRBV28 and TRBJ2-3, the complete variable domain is DVKVTQSSRYLVKRTGEKVFLECVQDMDHENMFWYRQDPGLGLRLIYFSYDVKMKEKGDIPEGYSVSREKKERFSLILESASTNQTSMYLCASTTPKSYTDTQYFGPGTRLTVL.